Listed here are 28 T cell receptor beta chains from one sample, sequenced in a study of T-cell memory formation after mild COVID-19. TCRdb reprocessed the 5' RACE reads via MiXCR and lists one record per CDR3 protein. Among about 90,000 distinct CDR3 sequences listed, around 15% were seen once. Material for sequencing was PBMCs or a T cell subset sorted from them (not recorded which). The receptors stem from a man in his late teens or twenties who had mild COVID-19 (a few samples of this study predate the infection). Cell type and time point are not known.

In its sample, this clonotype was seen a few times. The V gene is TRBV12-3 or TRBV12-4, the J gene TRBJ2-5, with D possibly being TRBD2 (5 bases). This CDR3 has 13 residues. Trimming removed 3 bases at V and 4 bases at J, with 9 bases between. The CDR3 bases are TGTGCCAGCAGTTTCACGGAGGCAGAGACCCAGTACTTC. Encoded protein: CASSFTEAETQYF.

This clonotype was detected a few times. CDR3 coding DNA: TGTGCCAGCAGCCCTCTGGGGGCGCCGGATGAAAAACTGTTTTTT. Residues: CASSPLGAPDEKLFF. The V gene is TRBV7-9, the J gene TRBJ1-4; D might be TRBD1 (6 bases). This CDR3 contains 15 residues. The germline gives CDR1 SEHNR, CDR2 FQNEAQ (reference sequence). V was clipped by 5 bases and J by 6 bases, with 16 bases between them.

The CDR3 DNA follows: TGTGCCAGCAGACTCAATATCGGGGACCACAATGAGCAGTTCTTC. Its translation: CASRLNIGDHNEQFF. The chain recombines TRBV27 with TRBJ2-1; D possibly matches TRBD1 or TRBD2 (5 bases each). This CDR3 has 15 amino acids. Looked up from germline, CDR1 is MNHEY and CDR2 is SMNVEV (reference sequence). The ends were cut back, 6 bases at V and 5 bases at J, with 17 bases in the middle.

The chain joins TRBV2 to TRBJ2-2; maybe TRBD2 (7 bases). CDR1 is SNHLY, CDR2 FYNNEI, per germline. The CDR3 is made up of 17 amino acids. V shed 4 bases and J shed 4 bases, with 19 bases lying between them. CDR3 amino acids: CASSVPLGGQGTGELFF. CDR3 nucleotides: TGTGCCAGCAGTGTACCCCTCGGGGGGCAGGGCACCGGGGAGCTGTTTTTT.

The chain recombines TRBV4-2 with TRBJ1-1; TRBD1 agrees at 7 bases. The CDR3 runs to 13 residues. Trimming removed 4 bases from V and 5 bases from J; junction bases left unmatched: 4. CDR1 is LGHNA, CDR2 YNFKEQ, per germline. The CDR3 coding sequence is TGTGCCAGCAGCCCCAGGGGGAATACTGAAGCTTTCTTT. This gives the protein CASSPRGNTEAFF.

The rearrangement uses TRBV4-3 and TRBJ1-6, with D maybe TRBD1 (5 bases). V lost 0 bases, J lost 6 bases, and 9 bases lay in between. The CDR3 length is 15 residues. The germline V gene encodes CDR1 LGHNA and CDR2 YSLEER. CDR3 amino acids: CASSQDRGTNSPLHF. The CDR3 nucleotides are TGCGCCAGCAGCCAAGATCGGGGGACTAATTCACCCCTCCACTTT.

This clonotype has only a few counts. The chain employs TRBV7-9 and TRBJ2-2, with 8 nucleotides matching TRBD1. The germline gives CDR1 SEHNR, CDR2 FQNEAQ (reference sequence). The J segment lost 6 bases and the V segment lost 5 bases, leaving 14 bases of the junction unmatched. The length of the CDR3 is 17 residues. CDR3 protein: CASSNFQGAGVSGELFF. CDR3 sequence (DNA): TGTGCCAGCAGCAATTTTCAGGGGGCTGGGGTCTCCGGGGAGCTGTTTTTT.

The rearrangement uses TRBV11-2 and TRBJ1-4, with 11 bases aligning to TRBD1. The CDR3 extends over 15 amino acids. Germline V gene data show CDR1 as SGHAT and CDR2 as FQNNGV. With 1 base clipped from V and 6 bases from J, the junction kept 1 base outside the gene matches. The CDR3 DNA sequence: TGTGCCAGCAGCTTAGTGGGACAGGGGGATGAAAAACTGTTTTTT. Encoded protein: CASSLVGQGDEKLFF.

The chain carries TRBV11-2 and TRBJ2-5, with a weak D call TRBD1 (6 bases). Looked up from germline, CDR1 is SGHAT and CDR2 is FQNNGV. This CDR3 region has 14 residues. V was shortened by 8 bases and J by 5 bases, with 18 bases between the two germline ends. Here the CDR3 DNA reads TGTGCCAGCGGCCCAGCGTGGGGGCGGGAGACCCAGTACTTC. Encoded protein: CASGPAWGRETQYF.

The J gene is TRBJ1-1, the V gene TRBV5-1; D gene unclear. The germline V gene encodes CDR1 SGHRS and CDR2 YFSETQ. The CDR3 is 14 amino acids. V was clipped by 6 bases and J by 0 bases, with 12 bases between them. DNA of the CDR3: TGCGCCAGCAATATTGGAGGGTTGAACACTGAAGCTTTCTTT. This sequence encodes CASNIGGLNTEAFF.

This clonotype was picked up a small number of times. DNA for the CDR3: TGTGCCAGCAGTTACTCCGGTACGTCCCCTGGACAGCCGAACACTGAAGCTTTCTTT. This encodes CASSYSGTSPGQPNTEAFF. The chain has TRBV6-5 and TRBJ1-1, with D maybe TRBD1 (6 bases). Germline-derived CDR1 and CDR2 are MNHEY and SVGAGI. This CDR3 has 19 residues. V dropped 0 bases and J dropped 1 base, with 21 bases sitting between them.

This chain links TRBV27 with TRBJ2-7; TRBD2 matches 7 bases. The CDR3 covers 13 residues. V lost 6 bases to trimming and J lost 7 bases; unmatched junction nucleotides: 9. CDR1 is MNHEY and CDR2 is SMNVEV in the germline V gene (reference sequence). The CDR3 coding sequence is TGTGCCAGCAGCCCCAGCGGGGCGGCAGAGCAGTACGTC. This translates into CASSPSGAAEQYV.

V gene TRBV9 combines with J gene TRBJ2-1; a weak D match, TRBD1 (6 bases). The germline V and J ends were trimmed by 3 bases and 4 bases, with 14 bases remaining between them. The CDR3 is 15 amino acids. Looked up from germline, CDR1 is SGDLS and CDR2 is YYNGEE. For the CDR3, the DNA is TGTGCCAGCAGCGACGATGGGGGCCCGTACAATGAGCAGTTCTTC. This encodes CASSDDGGPYNEQFF. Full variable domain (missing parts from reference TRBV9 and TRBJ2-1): DSGVTQTPKHLITATGQRVTLRCSPRSGDLSVYWYQQSLDQGLQFLIQYYNGEERAKGNILERFSAQQFPDLHSELNLSSLELGDSALYFCASSDDGGPYNEQFFGPGTRLTVL.

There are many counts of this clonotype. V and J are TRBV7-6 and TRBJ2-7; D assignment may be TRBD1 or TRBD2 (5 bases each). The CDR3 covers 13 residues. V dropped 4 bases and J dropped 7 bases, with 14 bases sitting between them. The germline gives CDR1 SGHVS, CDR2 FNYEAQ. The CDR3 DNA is TGTGCCAGCAGCTCGGGGCCCCCAAGGGAGCAGTACTTC. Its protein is CASSSGPPREQYF.

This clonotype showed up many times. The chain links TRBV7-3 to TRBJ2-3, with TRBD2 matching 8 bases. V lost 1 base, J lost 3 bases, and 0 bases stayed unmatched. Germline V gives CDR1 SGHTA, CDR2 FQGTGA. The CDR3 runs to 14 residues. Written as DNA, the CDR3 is TGTGCCAGCAGCTTAAGCGGGGGGACAGATACGCAGTATTTT. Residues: CASSLSGGTDTQYF.

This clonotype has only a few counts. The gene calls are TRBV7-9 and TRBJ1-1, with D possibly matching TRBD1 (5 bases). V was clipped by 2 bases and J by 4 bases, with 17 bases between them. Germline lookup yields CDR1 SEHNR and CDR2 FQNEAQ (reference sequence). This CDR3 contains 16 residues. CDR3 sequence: CASSLMGTGLRTEAFF. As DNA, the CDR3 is TGTGCCAGCAGCTTAATGGGGACGGGGTTGCGCACTGAAGCTTTCTTT.

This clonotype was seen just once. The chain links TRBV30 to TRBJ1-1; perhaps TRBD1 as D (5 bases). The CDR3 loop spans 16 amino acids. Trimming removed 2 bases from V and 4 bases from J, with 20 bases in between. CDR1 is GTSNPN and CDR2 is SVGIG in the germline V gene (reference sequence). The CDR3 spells CAWSLPGAGGSTEAFF. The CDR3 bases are TGTGCCTGGAGTTTACCCGGGGCCGGAGGGAGCACTGAAGCTTTCTTT.

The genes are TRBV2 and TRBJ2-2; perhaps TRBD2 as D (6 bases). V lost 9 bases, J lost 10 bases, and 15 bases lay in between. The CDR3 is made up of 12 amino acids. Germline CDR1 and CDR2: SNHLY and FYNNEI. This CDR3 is CASRGGAVELFF. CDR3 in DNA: TGTGCCAGTAGAGGAGGGGCCGTGGAGCTGTTTTTT. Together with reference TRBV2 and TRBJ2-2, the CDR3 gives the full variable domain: EPEVTQTPSHQVTQMGQEVILRCVPISNHLYFYWYRQILGQKVEFLVSFYNNEISEKSEIFDDQFSVERPDGSNFTLKIRSTKLEDSAMYFCASRGGAVELFFGEGSRLTVL.

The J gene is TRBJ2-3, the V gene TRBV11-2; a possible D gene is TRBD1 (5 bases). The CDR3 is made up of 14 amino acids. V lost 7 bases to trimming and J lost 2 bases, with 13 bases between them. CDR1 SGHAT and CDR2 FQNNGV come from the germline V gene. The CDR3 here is CASTQMGPTDTQYF. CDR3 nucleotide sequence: TGTGCCAGCACTCAAATGGGGCCCACAGATACGCAGTATTTT.

In DNA form, the CDR3 reads TGTGCCAGCAGTTACTCTCTGACGTCGGAAGCTTTCTTT. Encoded protein: CASSYSLTSEAFF. This chain uses TRBV6-6 with TRBJ1-1, with unresolved D. Trimming removed 0 bases from V and 8 bases from J, with 10 bases in between. Looked up from germline, CDR1 is MNHNY and CDR2 is SVGAGI (reference sequence). CDR3 length: 13 amino acids.

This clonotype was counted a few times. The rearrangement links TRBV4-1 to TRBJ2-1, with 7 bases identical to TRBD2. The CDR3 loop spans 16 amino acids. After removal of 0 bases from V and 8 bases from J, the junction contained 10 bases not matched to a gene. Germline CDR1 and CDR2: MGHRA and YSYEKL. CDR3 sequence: CASSQESGAPIYEQFF. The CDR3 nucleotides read TGCGCCAGCAGCCAAGAGAGCGGGGCCCCTATATATGAGCAGTTCTTC.

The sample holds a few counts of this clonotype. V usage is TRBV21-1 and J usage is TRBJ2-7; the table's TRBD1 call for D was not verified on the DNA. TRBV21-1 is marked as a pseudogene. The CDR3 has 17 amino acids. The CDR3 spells CASSKREGGQKEVEQYF. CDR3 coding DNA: TGTGCCAGCAGCAAACGGGAAGGGGGACAGAAAGAAGTCGAGCAGTACTTC.

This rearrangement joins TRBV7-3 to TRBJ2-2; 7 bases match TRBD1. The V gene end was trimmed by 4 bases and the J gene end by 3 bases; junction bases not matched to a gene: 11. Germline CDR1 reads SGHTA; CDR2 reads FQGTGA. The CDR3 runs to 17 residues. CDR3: CASSSPRDSKDTGELFF. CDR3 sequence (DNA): TGTGCCAGCAGCTCCCCGAGGGACAGTAAGGACACCGGGGAGCTGTTTTTT.

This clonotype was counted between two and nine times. The CDR3 DNA reads TGTGCCAGTAGGGATGGCTATGGCTACACCTTC. Amino acid sequence: CASRDGYGYTF. The V gene is TRBV19, the J gene TRBJ1-2, with unresolved D. CDR1 and CDR2 from the germline V gene are LNHDA and SQIVND (reference sequence). V dropped 6 bases and J dropped 4 bases, with 6 bases sitting between them. This CDR3 is built from 11 residues.

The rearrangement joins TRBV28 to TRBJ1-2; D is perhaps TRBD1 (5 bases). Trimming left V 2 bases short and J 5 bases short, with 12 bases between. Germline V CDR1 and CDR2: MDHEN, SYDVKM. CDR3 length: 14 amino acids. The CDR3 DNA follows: TGTGCCAGCAGTTTAGTGGCAGGGAGTTATGGCTACACCTTC. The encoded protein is CASSLVAGSYGYTF.

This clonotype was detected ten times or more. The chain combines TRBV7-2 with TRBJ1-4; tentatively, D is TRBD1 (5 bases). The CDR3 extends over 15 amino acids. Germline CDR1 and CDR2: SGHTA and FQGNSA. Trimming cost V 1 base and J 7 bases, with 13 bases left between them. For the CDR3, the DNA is TGTGCCAGCAGCTTAGTTCCAGGGAGAATTGAAAAACTGTTTTTT. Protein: CASSLVPGRIEKLFF.

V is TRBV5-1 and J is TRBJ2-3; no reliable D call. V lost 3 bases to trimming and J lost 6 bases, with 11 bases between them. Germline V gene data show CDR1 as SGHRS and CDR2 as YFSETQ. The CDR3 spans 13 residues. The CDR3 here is CASSSDSYDTQYF. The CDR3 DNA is TGCGCCAGCAGCTCAGACTCGTACGATACGCAGTATTTT.

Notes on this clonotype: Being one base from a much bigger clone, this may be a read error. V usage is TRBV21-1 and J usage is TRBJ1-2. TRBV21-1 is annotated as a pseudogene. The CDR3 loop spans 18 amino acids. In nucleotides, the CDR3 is TGTGCCAGCAGCAAAGTAGGGACCTCAAGAAGTACTAACTATGGCTACACCTTC. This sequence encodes CASSKVGTSRSTNYGYTF.